This TCR beta chain was identified in a study of cytomegalovirus exposure and HLA in healthy donors. Regarding this clone: As yet, its antigen is unknown.

Study-wide results and caveats: Earlier results showed most TCR beta V segments being productive about 90% or about 30% of the time.

Germline V gene sequence: CDR1 MDHEN, CDR2 SYDVKM. V dropped 2 bases and J dropped 3; count of bases not matched to a gene: 15. This CDR3 region has 19 residues. With 60 Vbeta and 13 Jbeta primers, the PCR was carried out. The protocol was immunoSEQ multiplex PCR, while the TCRdb copy is restricted to in-frame clones and leaves out a portion. This sample has approximately 190,000 clones, with around 83% found just once. Source material: PBMCs. V usage is TRBV28 and J usage is TRBJ1-1; 10 bases are shared with TRBD1. The origin of this receptor is a woman between 18 and 29 years old in good health and CMV-seronegative. CDR3 sequence: CASSLRVLVIGQGDTEAFF. The CDR3 DNA follows: TGTGCCAGCAGTTTAAGGGTCTTGGTAATCGGACAGGGGGACACTGAAGCTTTCTTT. Combining the CDR3 with reference TRBV28 and TRBJ1-1 gives the whole variable domain DVKVTQSSRYLVKRTGEKVFLECVQDMDHENMFWYRQDPGLGLRLIYFSYDVKMKEKGDIPEGYSVSREKKERFSLILESASTNQTSMYLCASSLRVLVIGQGDTEAFFGQGTRLTVV.